The text below deals with one TCR beta chain. Antigen unknown. Sequence at one end of the junction differs from germline and may be a read error. TCRdb re-analysed the 5' RACE reads in MiXCR, keeping a single row per CDR3 protein. The repertoire consists of 39,000 or so distinct CDR3 sequences, with 7.5% occurring once and the leading ten covering around 30%. The sample originates from a study of spatial heterogeneity in lung cancer. Findings and caveats of the study: Ubiquitous expanded tumor TCRs surfaced in blood more at resection than they did at follow-up.

Time point noted: sample taken at primary tumor resection. Whole RNA, which was extracted from tumor, nontumor lung tissue or frozen PBMC, was sequenced without any cell sorting. Donation came from 70 or so patients with untreated early-stage non-small cell lung cancer. This CDR3 is built from 15 residues. Germline V gene data show CDR1 as SGHAT and CDR2 as FQNNGV. The receptor was isolated from a male donor with early-stage non-small cell lung cancer. Sequences were derived from PBMCs, sampled at surgery. The chain couples TRBV11-2 to TRBJ2-1, with D perhaps TRBD2 (5 bases). CDR3 protein: CASSLFEGTYSEQFF. DNA for the CDR3: TGTGCCAGCAGCTTATTCGAGGGCACTTACAGTGAGCAGTTCTTC.